A single sample gave rise to the 10 T cell receptor beta chains below, sequenced in a study of shared clonotypes between healthy human individuals. The table came from immunoSEQ multiplex PCR; TCRdb's copy has only in-frame clones and leaves some out. The repertoire holds approximately 2.5 million clones, with just over 90% as singletons. Sequenced: naive CD4+ T cells sorted from blood. Subset in this sample: CD45RA+ positively selected. Source of these receptors: a man aged 18 to 29 in good health.

The rearrangement links TRBV6-5 to TRBJ2-5; 10 bases are a match to TRBD2. This CDR3 has 14 amino acids. Germline CDR1 and CDR2: MNHEY and SVGAGI. Trimming took 6 bases from V and 5 from J; bases not matched to a gene: 6. CDR3 coding DNA: TGTGCCAGCAGCCTAGCGGGAGAGAGTGAGACCCAGTACTTC. As protein: CASSLAGESETQYF.

This rearrangement joins TRBV2 to TRBJ1-2, with D hard to call. Trimming took off 1 base at V and 7 bases at J, with 10 bases between the two ends. This CDR3 region has 13 residues. Germline lookup yields CDR1 SNHLY and CDR2 FYNNEI. For the CDR3, the DNA is TGTGCCAGCAGTGAAGTTTCTAGTCGTGGCTACACCTTC. This sequence encodes CASSEVSSRGYTF.

CDR3: CASSGPFLNEQFF. The CDR3 DNA sequence: TGTGCCAGCAGCGGACCATTTCTCAATGAGCAGTTCTTC. The J gene is TRBJ2-1, the V gene TRBV7-3; unclear D gene. V shed 5 bases and J shed 6 bases, with 11 bases lying between them. CDR1 is SGHTA, CDR2 FQGTGA, per germline. CDR3 length: 13 amino acids.

The CDR3 loop is CASGRDARETQYF. The CDR3 DNA is TGCGCCAGCGGCCGGGACGCCCGGGAGACCCAGTACTTC. The chain is built from TRBV5-1 and TRBJ2-5; D may match TRBD1 or TRBD2 (5 bases each). Germline V gene data show CDR1 as SGHRS and CDR2 as YFSETQ. CDR3 length equals 13 residues. Trimming removed 7 bases from V and 5 bases from J, with 15 bases in between. The whole variable domain, remainder taken from reference TRBV5-1 and TRBJ2-5, is KAGVTQTPRYLIKTRGQQVTLSCSPISGHRSVSWYQQTPGQGLQFLFEYFSETQRNKGNFPGRFSGRQFSNSRSEMNVSTLELGDSALYLCASGRDARETQYFGPGTRLLVL.

The chain joins TRBV5-8 to TRBJ2-3, with TRBD1 matching 7 bases. Germline trimming cut 4 bases from V and 2 bases from J; bases unmatched to any gene: 7. The CDR3 consists of 15 residues. Germline V gives CDR1 SGHTS, CDR2 YDEGEE. CDR3 sequence: CASSRDSHTTDTQYF. CDR3 nucleotide sequence: TGTGCCAGCAGCCGGGACAGCCATACCACAGATACGCAGTATTTT.

This chain joins TRBV7-5 and TRBJ2-2. TRBV7-5 is an annotated pseudogene. The CDR3 is 19 residues long. In DNA, the CDR3 is TGTGCCAGAAGCCCCCCGCGGACGGCCAGGGACCGTTGGACCGGGGAGCTGTTTTTT. This translates into CARSPPRTARDRWTGELFF.

Remarks on this clone: The same CDR3 also results from other DNA sequences found in this sample. The V call is TRBV19, the J call TRBJ1-6; possibly TRBD1 for D (5 bases). Per the germline V gene, CDR1 is LNHDA and CDR2 is SQIVND (reference sequence). The CDR3 has 14 amino acids. Trimming pared 3 bases from V and 6 bases from J, leaving 9 bases between. CDR3 nucleotides: TGTGCCAGTAGTATCAGGGTTGGTAATTCACCCCTCCACTTT. Its translation is CASSIRVGNSPLHF. The whole variable domain, remainder taken from reference TRBV19 and TRBJ1-6, is DGGITQSPKYLFRKEGQNVTLSCEQNLNHDAMYWYRQDPGQGLRLIYYSQIVNDFQKGDIAEGYSVSREKKESFPLTVTSAQKNPTAFYLCASSIRVGNSPLHFGNGTRLTVT.

The chain combines TRBV11-2 with TRBJ1-2; D might be TRBD1 (5 bases). The CDR3 extends over 11 amino acids. Germline CDR1 reads SGHAT; CDR2 reads FQNNGV. With 5 bases removed from V and 8 bases from J, the gap between germline ends came to 9 bases. This chain's CDR3 is CASSQGTGYTF. CDR3 in DNA: TGTGCCAGCAGCCAAGGGACCGGCTACACCTTC.

The V gene is TRBV2, the J gene TRBJ1-5; a weak D match, TRBD1 (6 bases). V lost 5 bases, J lost 7 bases, and 15 bases lay in between. The CDR3 totals 14 residues. Germline CDR1 and CDR2: SNHLY and FYNNEI. The CDR3 loop reads CASSLQGRYQPQHF. CDR3 coding DNA: TGTGCCAGCAGTCTACAGGGCCGCTACCAGCCCCAGCATTTT.

The rearrangement uses TRBV9 and TRBJ1-1; 7 bases line up with TRBD1. CDR1 and CDR2 from the germline V gene are SGDLS and YYNGEE. CDR3 length equals 15 residues. With V trimmed by 3 bases and J by 0 bases, 5 bases remained unmatched. The CDR3 coding sequence is TGTGCCAGCAGCGGAGGGGGCCTGTTGAACACTGAAGCTTTCTTT. Encoded protein: CASSGGGLLNTEAFF. Full variable domain (missing parts from reference TRBV9 and TRBJ1-1): DSGVTQTPKHLITATGQRVTLRCSPRSGDLSVYWYQQSLDQGLQFLIQYYNGEERAKGNILERFSAQQFPDLHSELNLSSLELGDSALYFCASSGGGLLNTEAFFGQGTRLTVV.